A selection of T cell receptor beta chains follows, all from one sample in a study of cytomegalovirus exposure and HLA in healthy donors. Sequencing used immunoSEQ multiplex PCR; TCRdb keeps in-frame clones, though not all of them. Among about 170,000 clones listed, 95% to 96% were seen once. The sample taken for sequencing was PBMCs. These receptors all come from a young woman in good health and CMV-seronegative. Both conserved end residues are part of each CDR3. A D gene is named only where the DNA matches it firmly. Clone size is shown for a subset of rows, as once, few, many or a class of expanded clone.

V,size,D,J,DNA,CDR3
TRBV7-2,.,TRBD1,TRBJ2-1,TGTGCCAGCATGTCGGACAGGGGTTACAATGAGCAGTTCTTC,CASMSDRGYNEQFF
TRBV19,.,.,TRBJ2-2,TGTGCCAGTAGTATGAGCCCCGGGGAGCTGTTTTTT,CASSMSPGELFF
TRBV19,.,.,TRBJ1-3,TGTGCCAGTAGTATGGGGCAGGGCCGGAACACCATATATTTT,CASSMGQGRNTIYF
TRBV29-1,.,TRBD2,TRBJ2-7,TGCAGCGCCGAAGCGGGGGCCACCTCCTACGAGCAGTACTTC,CSAEAGATSYEQYF
TRBV2,.,.,TRBJ1-2,TGTGCCAGCAGTGAGAGCGGCAACCCCTATGGCTACACCTTC,CASSESGNPYGYTF
TRBV7-3,.,TRBD2,TRBJ2-3,TGTGCCAGCAGCTTAAGGGGGAGACTAGCGGGGGGTCGGCACGGCACAGATACGCAGTATTTT,CASSLRGRLAGGRHGTDTQYF
TRBV6-6,.,TRBD1,TRBJ2-7,TGTGCCAGCAGCGAGACAGGGGGAACCTACGAGCAGTACTTC,CASSETGGTYEQYF
TRBV9,.,TRBD2,TRBJ2-1,TGTGCCAGCAGCGCGACTAGCGGGGCCTCCTACAATGAGCAGTTCTTC,CASSATSGASYNEQFF
TRBV9,once,TRBD1,TRBJ2-1,TGTGCCAGCAGCGTAGCTCGCGGACAGGGGGGGCTCAATGAGCAGTTCTTC,CASSVARGQGGLNEQFF
TRBV5-8,.,.,TRBJ1-5,TGTGCCAGCAGCTTGGGACAGATCCTAGGCAATCAGCCCCAGCATTTT,CASSLGQILGNQPQHF
TRBV5-6,once,.,TRBJ2-5,TGTGCCAGCAGCCAGACTCCTCTCCCCCAAGAGACCCAGTACTTC,CASSQTPLPQETQYF
TRBV19,.,.,TRBJ1-2,TGTGCCAGTAGTATAGCTAGGATGGGCTATGGCTACACCTTC,CASSIARMGYGYTF
TRBV2,.,.,TRBJ1-3,TGTGCCAGCATCGCAGGGCTTGGAAACACCATATATTTT,CASIAGLGNTIYF
TRBV5-1,once,TRBD2,TRBJ2-7,TGCGCCAGCAGCTTGAGCACTAGCGGGGTTGGCGAGCAGTACTTC,CASSLSTSGVGEQYF
TRBV2,.,.,TRBJ2-5,TGTGCCAGCAGTGAACCCAGGGGCCAGGAGACCCAGTACTTC,CASSEPRGQETQYF
TRBV15,.,.,TRBJ1-6,TGTGCCACCAGCAGGACAACCTATAATTCACCCCTCCACTTT,CATSRTTYNSPLHF
TRBV19,.,TRBD1,TRBJ1-3,TGTGCCAGTAGTATGTACGGGACAGGGGGCTCTGGAAACACCATATATTTT,CASSMYGTGGSGNTIYF
TRBV14,.,.,TRBJ2-3,TGTGCCAGCAGCCCACAGGGTCTTACGCAGTATTTT,CASSPQGLTQYF
TRBV4-3,.,.,TRBJ2-3,TGCGCCAGCAGCCTCAGGCCCTTCCAGGATACGCAGTATTTT,CASSLRPFQDTQYF
TRBV11-3,few,.,TRBJ1-1,TGTGCCAGCAGCTTTACACAGGGAACTGAAGCTTTCTTT,CASSFTQGTEAFF
TRBV10-3,once,.,TRBJ1-1,TGTGCCATCAGTGAGGCGAGCGCTGAAGCTTTCTTT,CAISEASAEAFF
TRBV7-2,.,.,TRBJ2-7,TGTGCCAGCAGCCCTCCCGGTTCCTACGAGCAGTACTTC,CASSPPGSYEQYF
TRBV5-5,few,TRBD2,TRBJ2-2,TGTGCCAGCAGCTTGGCGGCGGGGGGGCGTGCCGGGGAGCTGTTTTTT,CASSLAAGGRAGELFF
TRBV11-2,.,.,TRBJ2-5,TGTGCCAGCAGTTCGGGGGAGACCCAGTACTTC,CASSSGETQYF
TRBV5-8,.,TRBD1,TRBJ1-2,TGTGCCAGCAGCCCATACCGGGACAGGGCATTGGACTATGGCTACACCTTC,CASSPYRDRALDYGYTF
TRBV30,.,.,TRBJ1-1,TGTGCCTGGAGTCGCACGCGTCAGGGGTCCACTGAAGCTTTCTTT,CAWSRTRQGSTEAFF
TRBV11-2,.,.,TRBJ2-7,TGTGCCAGCAGCGCGAGCCAGGTTAGCTCCTACGAGCAGTACTTC,CASSASQVSSYEQYF
TRBV23-1,.,TRBD2,TRBJ2-1,TGCGCCAGCTCTGGGACTAGCGGGGCATACAATGAGCAGTTCTTC,CASSGTSGAYNEQFF
TRBV15,.,.,TRBJ1-5,TGTGCCACCAGCAGAGTCCCGGGGGGTCAGCCCCAGCATTTT,CATSRVPGGQPQHF
TRBV9,.,TRBD2,TRBJ2-5,TGTGCCAGCAGCGTAGTGGCGGGGGACCAAGAGACCCAGTACTTC,CASSVVAGDQETQYF
TRBV2,.,.,TRBJ1-1,TGTGCCAGCAGTGTCGGCCGCTCTCCTGGGGGGGACACTGAAGCTTTCTTT,CASSVGRSPGGDTEAFF
TRBV4-1,.,.,TRBJ1-5,TGCGCCAGCAGCGATCAGACAAGCAATCAGCCCCAGCATTTT,CASSDQTSNQPQHF
TRBV27,.,TRBD2,TRBJ2-1,TGTGCCAGCTGGGGAGGGGATGAGCAGTTCTTC,CASWGGDEQFF
TRBV19,.,TRBD2,TRBJ2-1,TGTGCCAGTAGTATTGGGCTAGCGGGGGGCCTCATCTACAATGAGCAGTTCTTC,CASSIGLAGGLIYNEQFF
TRBV27,.,TRBD2,TRBJ2-7,TGTGCCAGCAGTTCCGGACTAGCGGGGAGAACCTACGAGCAGTACTTC,CASSSGLAGRTYEQYF
TRBV4-2,.,TRBD1,TRBJ1-6,TGTGCCAGCAGCCAAGATGGGGACAGCTCCTATAATTCACCCCTCCACTTT,CASSQDGDSSYNSPLHF